The next 21 T cell receptor beta chains were all read from a single sample in a study of T cell responses to AZD1222 COVID-19 vaccine. The table came from immunoSEQ multiplex PCR; TCRdb's copy has only in-frame clones and leaves some out. The table shows 100,000 to 150,000 clones, with 75% to 90% occurring only once. The sequencing used peripheral blood, collected on day 0 of AZD1222 vaccination. The source is an adult in good health.

The chain has TRBV5-6 and TRBJ2-1; 9 positions agree with TRBD2. CDR3 length: 16 amino acids. CDR1 and CDR2 (germline): SGHDT, YYEEEE. V lost 0 bases and J lost 7; bases outside the gene matches: 8. Written as DNA, the CDR3 is TGTGCCAGCAGCTTGGTATTGGCTAGCGGGATGAATGAGCAGTTCTTC. It encodes CASSLVLASGMNEQFF.

The CDR3 reads CASSPQRAGEAFF. CDR3 DNA: TGTGCCAGCAGTCCCCAGAGGGCAGGTGAAGCTTTCTTT. This chain connects TRBV28 to TRBJ1-1; D ambiguous. CDR1 is MDHEN and CDR2 is SYDVKM in the germline V gene. The CDR3 is 13 amino acids. The V end was cut by 5 bases, the J end by 7 bases, with 14 bases between.

The chain employs TRBV2 and TRBJ1-2; weak D call: TRBD1 (5 bases). The CDR3 spans 14 residues. Germline V CDR1 and CDR2: SNHLY, FYNNEI. With 7 bases removed from V and 3 bases from J, the gap between germline ends came to 15 bases. The CDR3 DNA is TGTGCCAGCACCCTTTACGGGACTGACTATGGCTACACCTTC. It translates to CASTLYGTDYGYTF.

The chain combines TRBV4-2 with TRBJ1-2; D perhaps matches TRBD1 (5 bases). Germline assignment: CDR1 LGHNA and CDR2 YNFKEQ. Deletions cut 0 bases from V and 6 bases from J, with 8 bases between. This CDR3 region has 13 residues. CDR3 region: CASSQEQTDGYTF. The CDR3, as DNA: TGTGCCAGCAGCCAAGAGCAGACAGATGGCTACACCTTC.

The chain has TRBV6-4 and TRBJ2-3; 11 bases align to TRBD2. The CDR3 is made up of 15 amino acids. Germline V CDR1 and CDR2: MRHNA, SNTAGT. V lost 4 bases and J lost 2; bases outside the gene matches: 2. The CDR3 loop is CASSASGGTTDTQYF. CDR3 bases: TGTGCCAGCAGTGCTAGCGGGGGGACCACAGATACGCAGTATTTT.

The genes are TRBV7-2 and TRBJ2-7; tentatively, D is TRBD1 (5 bases). V lost 2 bases and J 3 bases, leaving 8 bases between the germline ends. Germline-derived CDR1 and CDR2 are SGHTA and FQGNSA. The CDR3 runs 13 residues. The CDR3 sequence is CASSLRTGYEQYF. CDR3 sequence (DNA): TGTGCCAGCAGCTTAAGAACAGGCTACGAGCAGTACTTC.

The CDR3 DNA follows: TGTGCCAGCAGCAAAGTGGGGCAGCAGCCGCGGGCCCAGCATTTT. Amino acid sequence: CASSKVGQQPRAQHF. The rearrangement joins TRBV21-1 to TRBJ1-5. TRBV21-1 is reported as a pseudogene. This CDR3 comprises 15 residues.

The chain has TRBV28 and TRBJ1-3; a weak D match, TRBD1 (6 bases). The CDR3 is made up of 14 amino acids. Trimming shortened V by 8 bases and J by 3 bases, and 14 bases separated the two germline ends. Germline values: CDR1 MDHEN, CDR2 SYDVKM. DNA for the CDR3: TGTGCCAGCCACACTGCCAGGGGTGGAAACACCATATATTTT. Its protein product is CASHTARGGNTIYF.

V and J are TRBV30 and TRBJ2-1, with 12 bases matching TRBD2. The germline gives CDR1 GTSNPN, CDR2 SVGIG (reference sequence). Trimming at V came to 1 base and at J to 0 bases, leaving 7 bases not matched to a gene. The CDR3 covers 18 residues. The CDR3 sequence is CAWSGTSGGSSSYNEQFF. The CDR3, as DNA: TGTGCCTGGAGTGGAACTAGCGGGGGGTCGAGCTCCTACAATGAGCAGTTCTTC. The whole variable domain, remainder taken from reference TRBV30 and TRBJ2-1, is SQTIHQWPATLVQPVGSPLSLECTVEGTSNPNLYWYRQAAGRGLQLLFYSVGIGQISSEVPQNLSASRPQDRQFILSSKKLLLSDSGFYLCAWSGTSGGSSSYNEQFFGPGTRLTVL.

The rearrangement joins TRBV14 to TRBJ1-1; 9 positions match TRBD1. Trimming at V came to 4 bases and at J to 5 bases, leaving 8 bases not matched to a gene. The length of the CDR3 is 15 residues. The germline V gene encodes CDR1 SGHDN and CDR2 FVKESK. The CDR3 is CASSREGQGRTEAFF. As DNA, the CDR3 is TGTGCCAGCAGCCGTGAAGGACAGGGGAGAACTGAAGCTTTCTTT.

The chain carries TRBV6-5 and TRBJ1-1, with 9 bases fitting TRBD1. The CDR3 runs 13 residues. V trimming: 11 bases; J trimming: 3 bases; junction bases outside the gene matches: 7. The germline V gene has CDR1 MNHEY and CDR2 SVGAGI. The CDR3 DNA is TGTGCCGTTAGACAGGGGGGAGACACTGAAGCTTTCTTT. It translates to CAVRQGGDTEAFF.

This clone was counted a few times. This chain connects TRBV27 to TRBJ2-5; D is uncertain. Trimming removed 8 bases at V and 7 bases at J, with 5 bases between. This CDR3 region has 9 residues. Germline V CDR1 and CDR2: MNHEY, SMNVEV (reference sequence). The CDR3 nucleotides are TGTGCCAGCCCTAGGACCCAGTACTTC. Translation gives CASPRTQYF.

The gene calls are TRBV7-2 and TRBJ2-1; D is perhaps TRBD1 or TRBD2 (5 bases each). V lost 5 bases to trimming and J lost 2 bases, with 16 bases between them. Germline loops: CDR1 SGHTA, CDR2 FQGNSA. The CDR3 sequence is 16 residues long. CDR3 sequence reads: CASSTRWGTTYNEQFF. DNA for the CDR3: TGTGCCAGCAGCACTAGATGGGGGACCACCTACAATGAGCAGTTCTTC.

In this sample, this clone turned up once. The chain joins TRBV6-5 to TRBJ2-5; D gene ambiguous. V was pared by 7 bases and J by 7 bases, with 13 bases between. Germline CDR1 and CDR2: MNHEY and SVGAGI. This CDR3 is built from 12 residues. CDR3 protein: CASNIPQVTQYF. For the CDR3, the DNA is TGTGCCAGCAACATACCCCAGGTGACCCAGTACTTC.

The chain has TRBV7-2 and TRBJ2-7; D might be TRBD1 (6 bases). Trimming stripped 0 bases from V and 4 bases from J, with 10 bases between. CDR1 and CDR2 from the germline V gene are SGHTA and FQGNSA. The CDR3 spans 14 residues. CDR3 nucleotides: TGTGCCAGCAGCTTAGCTCGGGACAATTACGAGCAGTACTTC. Translated, it gives CASSLARDNYEQYF.

Of note for this clone: One end of the junction varies from germline; a read error may be responsible. V is TRBV27 and J is TRBJ2-3; no clear D. The CDR3 length is 13 residues. The germline V gene has CDR1 MNHEY and CDR2 SMNVEV (reference sequence). CDR3 in DNA: TGTGCCAGCAGGCCCGTTGGCACGGATACGCAGTATTTT. This codes for CASRPVGTDTQYF.

This chain links TRBV9 with TRBJ2-7, with D unclear. The V gene's germline CDR1 is SGDLS and CDR2 YYNGEE. Trimming removed 1 base from V and 3 bases from J, with 11 bases in between. The length of the CDR3 is 14 residues. The CDR3 coding sequence is TGTGCCAGCAGCGTAAATTCTGGGAACTACGAGCAGTACTTC. Translated: CASSVNSGNYEQYF.

The chain has TRBV25-1 and TRBJ1-4; TRBD1 matches 9 bases. The germline V gene encodes CDR1 MGHDK and CDR2 SYGVNS. This CDR3 is 16 amino acids long. Germline trimming cut 3 bases from V and 9 bases from J; bases unmatched to any gene: 11. CDR3 coding DNA: TGTGCCAGCAGTGACCGCGGGGGGACAGGGTTTAAAAAACTGTTTTTT. This sequence encodes CASSDRGGTGFKKLFF.

Written as DNA, the CDR3 is TGCAGCGTTGCAGAGACTGGGGCCAACGTCCTGACTTTC. This sequence encodes CSVAETGANVLTF. V and J are TRBV29-1 and TRBJ2-6; D is ambiguous. V was pared by 4 bases and J by 2 bases, with 6 bases between. The CDR3 contains 13 residues. The germline gives CDR1 SQVTM, CDR2 ANQGSEA.

The J gene is TRBJ1-2, the V gene TRBV9; D call uncertain. V lost 0 bases and J 0 bases, leaving 12 bases between the germline ends. This CDR3 is built from 16 residues. CDR1 SGDLS and CDR2 YYNGEE come from the germline V gene. This CDR3 reads CASSVVSSAANYGYTF. The DNA for the CDR3 is TGTGCCAGCAGCGTAGTGTCGTCGGCCGCTAACTATGGCTACACCTTC.

The chain joins TRBV15 to TRBJ2-5; no reliable D call. V was cut by 3 bases and J by 0 bases, with 14 bases left in between. The CDR3 has 16 residues. Germline V CDR1 and CDR2: LNHNV, YYDKDF (reference sequence). CDR3 sequence (DNA): TGTGCCACCAGCAGGGCCCCTTCGAAAGACCAAGAGACCCAGTACTTC. It encodes CATSRAPSKDQETQYF.